This passage covers 20 T cell receptor beta chains from one sample sequenced in a study of beta chain features in type 1 diabetes. Of the isolated RNA, all was reverse transcribed, and so the sequenced material was expressed TCRB transcripts. Clones were sequenced by immunoSEQ multiplex PCR, and TCRdb holds only the in-frame ones, with some missing. This sample carries around 300,000 clones, 14% of them seen once, and the ten largest clones take approximately 6.7%. The sequenced material came from central memory CD4+ T cells from blood. The receptors were sampled from a man aged 25 to 45 in good health.

This clone was seen a handful of times. The chain joins TRBV6-4 to TRBJ2-1; no reliable D call. Trimming removed 0 bases from V and 5 bases from J, with 11 bases in between. The length of the CDR3 is 15 residues. The germline V gene has CDR1 MRHNA and CDR2 SNTAGT. The CDR3 nucleotides read TGTGCCAGCAGTGACTCCTCGGCAGTCCACAATGAGCAGTTCTTC. Translation: CASSDSSAVHNEQFF.

The chain links TRBV14 to TRBJ2-5; 7 bases match TRBD2. CDR1 SGHDN and CDR2 FVKESK come from the germline V gene. CDR3 length: 16 residues. The junction had 9 bases not matched to a gene; V was cut back by 2 bases and J by 3 bases. The CDR3 loop is CASSQPLIAGKETQYF. CDR3 DNA sequence: TGTGCCAGCAGCCAACCCCTTATAGCGGGTAAAGAGACCCAGTACTTC.

This clone is classed as medium-sized (0.01 to 0.1%). V usage is TRBV5-4 and J usage is TRBJ2-1; 10 positions match TRBD1. The junction had 11 bases not matched to a gene; V was cut back by 9 bases and J by 8 bases. Germline loops: CDR1 SGHNT, CDR2 YYREEE (reference sequence). This CDR3 region has 14 residues. CDR3 amino acids: CATDSGTGAHEQFF. The CDR3 bases are TGTGCCACCGACTCCGGGACAGGGGCCCATGAGCAGTTCTTC.

The CDR3 DNA reads TGTGCCAGCAGCTTAACAGGGTATAGCTCCTACGAGCAGTACTTC. Residues: CASSLTGYSSYEQYF. The genes are TRBV2 and TRBJ2-7; D is perhaps TRBD1 (6 bases). The CDR3 runs to 15 residues. Germline V gene data show CDR1 as SNHLY and CDR2 as FYNNEI. V shed 6 bases and J shed 0 bases, with 15 bases lying between them. Using reference TRBV2 and TRBJ2-7 for the parts outside the CDR3, the full variable domain is EPEVTQTPSHQVTQMGQEVILRCVPISNHLYFYWYRQILGQKVEFLVSFYNNEISEKSEIFDDQFSVERPDGSNFTLKIRSTKLEDSAMYFCASSLTGYSSYEQYFGPGTRLTVT.

This chain uses TRBV2 with TRBJ1-2; D gene ambiguous. The CDR3 has 14 residues. Germline-derived CDR1 and CDR2 are SNHLY and FYNNEI. Trimming took off 4 bases at V and 4 bases at J, with 13 bases between the two ends. The CDR3 region has the DNA TGTGCCAGCAGTGGAAGATACTGGACCTATGGCTACACCTTC. This gives the protein CASSGRYWTYGYTF.

V is TRBV4-2 and J is TRBJ1-2; D gene uncertain. V was clipped by 2 bases and J by 2 bases, with 12 bases between them. The CDR3 runs to 15 residues. The germline V gene encodes CDR1 LGHNA and CDR2 YNFKEQ. In DNA, the CDR3 is TGTGCCAGCAGCCAATCCAGGACGGCCAACTATGGCTACACCTTC. It codes for CASSQSRTANYGYTF.

This sequence joins TRBV4-1 and TRBJ2-5; D gene ambiguous. Trimming stripped 4 bases from V and 4 bases from J, with 16 bases between. Germline V lookup: CDR1 MGHRA, CDR2 YSYEKL. The CDR3 sequence is 15 residues long. Here the CDR3 reads CASSLQVQGVETQYF. The CDR3 nucleotides read TGCGCCAGCAGCCTCCAGGTCCAAGGAGTAGAGACCCAGTACTTC.

This chain links TRBV2 with TRBJ1-2; 9 bases match TRBD1. Germline CDR1 is SNHLY and CDR2 is FYNNEI. Trimming at V came to 6 bases and at J to 2 bases, leaving 7 bases not matched to a gene. The CDR3 is made up of 15 amino acids. The CDR3 protein is CASRAGTGSNYGYTF. CDR3 DNA sequence: TGTGCCAGCAGGGCCGGGACAGGGTCCAACTATGGCTACACCTTC.

This clone was observed a handful of times. The chain links TRBV29-1 to TRBJ1-2, with TRBD1 matching over 7 bases. The germline CDR1 and CDR2 sequences are SQVTM and ANQGSEA. V dropped 6 bases and J dropped 4; count of bases not matched to a gene: 8. This CDR3 comprises 13 residues. CDR3 coding DNA: TGCAGCGTGTTGGGACAGACAACCTATGGCTACACCTTC. Protein product: CSVLGQTTYGYTF.

This clone was recorded a few times. The genes are TRBV4-2 and TRBJ2-3, with D unresolved. CDR1 is LGHNA and CDR2 is YNFKEQ in the germline V gene. This CDR3 is 14 amino acids long. V was cut by 4 bases and J by 6 bases, with 14 bases left in between. The CDR3: CASSPPLARDTQYF. CDR3 coding DNA: TGTGCCAGCAGCCCCCCCCTCGCGAGGGATACGCAGTATTTT.

The J gene is TRBJ2-1, the V gene TRBV7-2, with 16 bases lining up with TRBD2. CDR3 size: 17 residues. The J segment lost 7 bases and the V segment lost 5 bases, leaving 8 bases of the junction unmatched. Germline CDR1 is SGHTA and CDR2 is FQGNSA. The CDR3 DNA sequence: TGTGCCAGCAGCCTGGGACTAGCGGGAGGGCCTCAGAATGAGCAGTTCTTC. Translation: CASSLGLAGGPQNEQFF.

In this sample, this clone turned up a few times. The chain recombines TRBV29-1 with TRBJ2-1, with TRBD2 identical over 8 bases. The V and J ends lost 5 bases and 2 bases, in that order; junction bases with no gene match: 8. Germline lookup yields CDR1 SQVTM and CDR2 ANQGSEA. The CDR3 consists of 15 residues. CDR3 nucleotide sequence: TGCAGCGTTCCCGGGCTCGGGGGGGCCTACAATGAGCAGTTCTTC. Its translation is CSVPGLGGAYNEQFF.

This clone was seen at least ten times. In DNA, the CDR3 is TGTGCCAGCAGCCCACCGGGACAGGGACCGACCGGGGAGCTGTTTTTT. Encoded protein: CASSPPGQGPTGELFF. The chain carries TRBV14 and TRBJ2-2; 9 nucleotides match TRBD1. V lost 4 bases and J lost 5; bases outside the gene matches: 8. This CDR3 has 16 residues. Germline V gives CDR1 SGHDN, CDR2 FVKESK.

This clone was detected a few times. CDR3 sequence reads: CASSGQDGEAFF. The CDR3 DNA reads as TGTGCCAGCAGCGGACAGGACGGTGAAGCTTTCTTT. This rearrangement joins TRBV6-1 to TRBJ1-1, with 7 bases fitting TRBD1. Germline CDR1 reads MNHNS; CDR2 reads SASEGT. V trimming: 6 bases; J trimming: 7 bases; junction bases outside the gene matches: 5. The CDR3 runs 12 residues.

For the CDR3, the DNA is TGTGCCAGCAGCTTAAAGGGGCTCTATGGCTACACCTTC. It encodes CASSLKGLYGYTF. The V call is TRBV7-2, the J call TRBJ1-2; D is perhaps TRBD1 (5 bases). The CDR3 is 13 amino acids. Trimming removed 2 bases at V and 4 bases at J, with 8 bases between. Germline CDR1 reads SGHTA; CDR2 reads FQGNSA.

The chain has TRBV27 and TRBJ2-3, with TRBD2 matching 8 bases. Germline V gene sequence: CDR1 MNHEY, CDR2 SMNVEV (reference sequence). The CDR3 consists of 15 residues. Trimming at V came to 7 bases and at J to 0 bases, leaving 6 bases not matched to a gene. CDR3 nucleotides: TGTGCCAGCACCCCCCGGGGGGGTAGCACAGATACGCAGTATTTT. Encoded protein: CASTPRGGSTDTQYF.

This clone was counted between two and nine times. The chain uses TRBV30 and TRBJ2-1; D might be TRBD1 (6 bases). Trimming shortened V by 6 bases and J by 2 bases, and 14 bases separated the two germline ends. CDR3 size: 14 residues. Germline V lookup: CDR1 GTSNPN, CDR2 SVGIG (reference sequence). CDR3 residues: CACTRDTAYNEQFF. Written as DNA, the CDR3 is TGTGCCTGTACCCGGGACACAGCCTACAATGAGCAGTTCTTC.

This rearrangement joins TRBV11-2 to TRBJ1-1, with D tentatively TRBD1 (5 bases). The CDR3 runs 14 residues. Looked up from germline, CDR1 is SGHAT and CDR2 is FQNNGV. Trimming pared 10 bases from V and 4 bases from J, leaving 19 bases between. The CDR3 loop is CAIAPDRGSTEAFF. In nucleotides, the CDR3 is TGTGCCATCGCCCCAGACCGGGGGAGCACTGAAGCTTTCTTT.

This clone showed up just a few times. J is TRBJ2-1 and V is TRBV5-1; possible D gene TRBD1, 6 bases. This CDR3 spans 14 amino acids. V lost 2 bases and J lost 5, with 11 bases in between. Germline-derived CDR1 and CDR2 are SGHRS and YFSETQ. The CDR3 coding sequence is TGCGCCAGCAGCTTACTTGGACAGAACAATGAGCAGTTCTTC. Translating it yields CASSLLGQNNEQFF.

There are a few counts of this clone. The chain has TRBV5-1 and TRBJ2-5; D tentatively reads TRBD1 or TRBD2 (5 bases each). The CDR3 loop spans 16 amino acids. Germline loops: CDR1 SGHRS, CDR2 YFSETQ. Trimming pared 4 bases from V and 2 bases from J, leaving 18 bases between. The CDR3 region is CASSPGPTQFQETQYF. In DNA, the CDR3 is TGCGCCAGCAGCCCGGGACCGACACAATTTCAAGAGACCCAGTACTTC.